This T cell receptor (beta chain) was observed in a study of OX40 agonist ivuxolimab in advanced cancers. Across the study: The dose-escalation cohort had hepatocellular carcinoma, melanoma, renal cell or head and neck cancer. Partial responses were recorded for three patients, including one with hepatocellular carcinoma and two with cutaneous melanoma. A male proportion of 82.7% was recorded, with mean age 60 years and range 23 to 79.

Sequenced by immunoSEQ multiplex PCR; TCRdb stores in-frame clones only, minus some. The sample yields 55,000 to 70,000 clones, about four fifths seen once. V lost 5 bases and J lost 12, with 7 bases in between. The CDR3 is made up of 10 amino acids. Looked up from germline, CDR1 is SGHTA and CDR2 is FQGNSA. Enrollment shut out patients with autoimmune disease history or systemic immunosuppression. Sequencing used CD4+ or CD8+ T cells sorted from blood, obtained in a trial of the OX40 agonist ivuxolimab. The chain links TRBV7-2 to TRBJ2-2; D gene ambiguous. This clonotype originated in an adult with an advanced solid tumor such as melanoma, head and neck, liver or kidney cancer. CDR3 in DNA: TGTGCCAGCAGCCAGGCGAAGCTGTTTTTT. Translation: CASSQAKLFF.